This TCR beta chain was obtained from a study of T-cell reconstitution after alpha-beta-depleted transplantation in children. The library targeted TCRbeta and was prepared with unique molecular identifiers. TCRdb re-analysed the PCR reads in MiXCR, keeping a single row per CDR3 protein. The table shows over 200,000 distinct CDR3 sequences, with approximately 9% occurring only once. This clonotype was recorded at least ten times. The source is a human donor who donated a stem cell graft to a child with acute lymphoblastic leukemia. The sequenced sample was PBMCs from the stem cell graft donor, obtained from the stem cell graft.

The CDR3, as DNA: TGTGCCAGCAGTTTCGGTCGCAATTCGGAGACCCAGTACTTC. Translated, it gives CASSFGRNSETQYF. The chain employs TRBV27 and TRBJ2-5; no definite D call. V lost 3 bases to trimming and J lost 5 bases, with 13 bases between them. Germline loops: CDR1 MNHEY, CDR2 SMNVEV (reference sequence). This CDR3 has 14 residues.